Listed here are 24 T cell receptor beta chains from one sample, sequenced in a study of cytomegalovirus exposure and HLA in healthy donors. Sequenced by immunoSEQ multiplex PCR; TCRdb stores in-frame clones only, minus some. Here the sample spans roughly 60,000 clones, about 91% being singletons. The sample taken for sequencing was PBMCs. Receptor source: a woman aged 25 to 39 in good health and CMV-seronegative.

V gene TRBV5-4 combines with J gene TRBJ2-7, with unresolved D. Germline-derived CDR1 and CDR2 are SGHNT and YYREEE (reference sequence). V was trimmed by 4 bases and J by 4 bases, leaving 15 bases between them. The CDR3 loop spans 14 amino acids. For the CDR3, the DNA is TGTGCCAGCAGCCCCGGCGGAATCGATTACGAGCAGTACTTC. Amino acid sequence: CASSPGGIDYEQYF.

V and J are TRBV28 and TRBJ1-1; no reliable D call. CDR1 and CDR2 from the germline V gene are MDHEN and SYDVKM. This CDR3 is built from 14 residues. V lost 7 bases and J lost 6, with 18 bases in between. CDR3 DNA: TGTGCCAGCACCGTTGATGGAGGGATCCCTGAAGCTTTCTTT. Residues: CASTVDGGIPEAFF.

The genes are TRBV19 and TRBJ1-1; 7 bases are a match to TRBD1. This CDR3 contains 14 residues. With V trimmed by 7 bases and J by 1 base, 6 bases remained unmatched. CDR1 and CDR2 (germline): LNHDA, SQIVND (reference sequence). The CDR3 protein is CASMGQNQNTEAFF. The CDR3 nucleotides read TGTGCCAGTATGGGACAGAACCAGAACACTGAAGCTTTCTTT.

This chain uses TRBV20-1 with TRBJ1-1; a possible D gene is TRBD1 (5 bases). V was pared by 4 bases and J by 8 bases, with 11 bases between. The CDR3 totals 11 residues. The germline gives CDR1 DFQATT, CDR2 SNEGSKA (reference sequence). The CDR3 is CSATPGPEAFF. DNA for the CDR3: TGCAGTGCTACCCCAGGGCCCGAAGCTTTCTTT.

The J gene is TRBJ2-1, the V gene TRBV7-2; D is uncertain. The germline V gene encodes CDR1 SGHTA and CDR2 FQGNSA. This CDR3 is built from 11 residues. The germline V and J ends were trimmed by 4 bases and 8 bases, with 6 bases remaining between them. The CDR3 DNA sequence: TGTGCCAGCAGCTCAGGCTATGAGCAGTTCTTC. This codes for CASSSGYEQFF. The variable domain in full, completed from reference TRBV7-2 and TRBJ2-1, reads GAGVSQSPSNKVTEKGKDVELRCDPISGHTALYWYRQSLGQGLEFLIYFQGNSAPDKSGLPSDRFSAERTGGSVSTLTIQRTQQEDSAVYLCASSSGYEQFFGPGTRLTVL.

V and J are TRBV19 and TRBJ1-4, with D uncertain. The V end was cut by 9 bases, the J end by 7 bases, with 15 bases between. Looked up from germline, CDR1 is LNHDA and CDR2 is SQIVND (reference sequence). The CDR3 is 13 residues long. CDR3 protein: CASGGQSGEKLFF. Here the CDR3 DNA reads TGTGCCAGCGGCGGGCAGTCCGGTGAAAAACTGTTTTTT.

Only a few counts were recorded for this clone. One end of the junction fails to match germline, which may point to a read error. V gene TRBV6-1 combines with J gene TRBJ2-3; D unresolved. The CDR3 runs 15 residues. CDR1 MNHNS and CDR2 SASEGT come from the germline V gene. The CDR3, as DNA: TGTGCCAGCAGGGAAGGGTGGCAGATCACAGATACGCAGTATTTT. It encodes CASREGWQITDTQYF.

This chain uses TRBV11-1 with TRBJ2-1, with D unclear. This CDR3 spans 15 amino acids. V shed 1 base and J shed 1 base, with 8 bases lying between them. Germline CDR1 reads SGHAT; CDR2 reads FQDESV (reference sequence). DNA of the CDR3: TGTGCCAGCAGCTTAGTGTTTATTTCCTACAATGAGCAGTTCTTC. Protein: CASSLVFISYNEQFF.

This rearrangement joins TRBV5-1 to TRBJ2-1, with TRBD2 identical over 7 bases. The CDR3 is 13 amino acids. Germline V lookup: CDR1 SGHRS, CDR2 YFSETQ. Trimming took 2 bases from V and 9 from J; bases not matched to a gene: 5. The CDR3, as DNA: TGCGCCAGCAGCTTAAGCGGGATGGTTGAGCAGTTCTTC. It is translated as CASSLSGMVEQFF.

CDR3 in amino acids: CASSRPGTGRTQYF. DNA for the CDR3: TGTGCCAGCAGCCGTCCCGGGACAGGGAGGACGCAGTATTTT. The rearrangement uses TRBV7-2 and TRBJ2-3; 9 bases align to TRBD1. This CDR3 spans 14 amino acids. CDR1 is SGHTA, CDR2 FQGNSA, per germline. With V trimmed by 5 bases and J by 9 bases, 9 bases remained unmatched. Full variable domain (missing parts from reference TRBV7-2 and TRBJ2-3): GAGVSQSPSNKVTEKGKDVELRCDPISGHTALYWYRQSLGQGLEFLIYFQGNSAPDKSGLPSDRFSAERTGGSVSTLTIQRTQQEDSAVYLCASSRPGTGRTQYFGPGTRLTVL.

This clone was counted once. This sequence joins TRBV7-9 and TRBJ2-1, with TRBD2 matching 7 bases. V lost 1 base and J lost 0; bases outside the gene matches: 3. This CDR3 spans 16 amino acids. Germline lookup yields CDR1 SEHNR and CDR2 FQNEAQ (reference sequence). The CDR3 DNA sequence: TGTGCCAGCAGCTTAGTCGGGGGGAGCTCCTACAATGAGCAGTTCTTC. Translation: CASSLVGGSSYNEQFF.

The chain's CDR3 is CASRNTGMVRNTEAFF. The CDR3 nucleotides are TGTGCCAGCAGAAATACAGGGATGGTAAGGAACACTGAAGCTTTCTTT. V gene TRBV7-2 combines with J gene TRBJ1-1; D is possibly TRBD1 (6 bases). The V end was cut by 6 bases, the J end by 1 base, with 18 bases between. The germline CDR1 and CDR2 sequences are SGHTA and FQGNSA. The CDR3 contains 16 residues. The complete variable domain, with remaining parts taken from reference TRBV7-2 and TRBJ1-1, reads GAGVSQSPSNKVTEKGKDVELRCDPISGHTALYWYRQSLGQGLEFLIYFQGNSAPDKSGLPSDRFSAERTGGSVSTLTIQRTQQEDSAVYLCASRNTGMVRNTEAFFGQGTRLTVV.

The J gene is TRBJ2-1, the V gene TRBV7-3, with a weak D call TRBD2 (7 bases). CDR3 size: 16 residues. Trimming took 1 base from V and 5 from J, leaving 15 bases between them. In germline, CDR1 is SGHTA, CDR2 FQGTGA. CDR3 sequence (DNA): TGTGCCAGCAGCTTAAGGGGGGGCGATATTAACAATGAGCAGTTCTTC. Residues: CASSLRGGDINNEQFF.

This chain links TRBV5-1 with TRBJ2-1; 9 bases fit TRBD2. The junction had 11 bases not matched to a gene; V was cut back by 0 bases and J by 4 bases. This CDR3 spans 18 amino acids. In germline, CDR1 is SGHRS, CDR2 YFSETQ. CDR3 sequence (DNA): TGCGCCAGCAGCTTGGAATCTCGGGCTAGCGGGATGTACAATGAGCAGTTCTTC. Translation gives CASSLESRASGMYNEQFF.

The CDR3 protein is CASRNPEDRYNEQFF. DNA of the CDR3: TGTGCCAGCAGGAACCCCGAGGACAGATACAATGAGCAGTTCTTC. The V and J genes are TRBV7-3 and TRBJ2-1; D possibly corresponds to TRBD1 (6 bases). Trimming pared 6 bases from V and 4 bases from J, leaving 16 bases between. The CDR3 runs to 15 residues. CDR1 and CDR2 (germline): SGHTA, FQGTGA.

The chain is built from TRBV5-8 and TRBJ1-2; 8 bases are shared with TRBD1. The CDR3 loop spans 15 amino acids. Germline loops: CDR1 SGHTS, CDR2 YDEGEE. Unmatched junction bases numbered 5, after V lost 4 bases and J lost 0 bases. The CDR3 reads CASSPTGAPNYGYTF. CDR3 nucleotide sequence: TGTGCCAGCAGCCCGACAGGGGCACCTAACTATGGCTACACCTTC.

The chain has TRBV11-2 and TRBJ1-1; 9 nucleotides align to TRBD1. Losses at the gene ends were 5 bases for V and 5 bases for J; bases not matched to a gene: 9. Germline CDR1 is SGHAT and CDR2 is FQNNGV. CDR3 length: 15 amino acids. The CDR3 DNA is TGTGCCAGCAGCATTCAACCCGACAGGGGGACTGAAGCTTTCTTT. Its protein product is CASSIQPDRGTEAFF.

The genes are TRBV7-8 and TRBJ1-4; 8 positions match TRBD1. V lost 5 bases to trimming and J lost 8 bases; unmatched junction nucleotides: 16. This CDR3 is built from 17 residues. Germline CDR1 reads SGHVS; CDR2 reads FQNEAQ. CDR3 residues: CASSPPPRGPKPEKLFF. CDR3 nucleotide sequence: TGTGCCAGCAGCCCACCACCCAGGGGGCCCAAGCCGGAAAAACTGTTTTTT.

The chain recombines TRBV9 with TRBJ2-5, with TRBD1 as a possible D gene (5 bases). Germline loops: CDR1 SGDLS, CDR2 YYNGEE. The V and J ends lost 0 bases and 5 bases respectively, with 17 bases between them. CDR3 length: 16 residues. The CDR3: CASSVALRSGRETQYF. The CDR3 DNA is TGTGCCAGCAGCGTAGCTCTCAGGTCAGGGCGCGAGACCCAGTACTTC.

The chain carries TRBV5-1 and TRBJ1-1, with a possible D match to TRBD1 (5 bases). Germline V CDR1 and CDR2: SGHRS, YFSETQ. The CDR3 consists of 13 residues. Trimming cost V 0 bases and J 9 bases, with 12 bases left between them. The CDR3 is CASSLVAGEKAFF. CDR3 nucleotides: TGCGCCAGCAGCTTGGTTGCGGGGGAGAAAGCTTTCTTT.

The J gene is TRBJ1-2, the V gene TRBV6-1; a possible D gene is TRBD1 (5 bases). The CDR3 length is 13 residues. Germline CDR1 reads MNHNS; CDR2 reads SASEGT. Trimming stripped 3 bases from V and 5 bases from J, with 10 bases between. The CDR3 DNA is TGTGCCAGCAGTGAGGGCAGGGTGTATGGCTACACCTTC. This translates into CASSEGRVYGYTF.

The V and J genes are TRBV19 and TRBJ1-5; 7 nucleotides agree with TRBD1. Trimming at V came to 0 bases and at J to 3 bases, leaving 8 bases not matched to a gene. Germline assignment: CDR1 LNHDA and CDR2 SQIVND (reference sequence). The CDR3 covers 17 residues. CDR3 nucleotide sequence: TGTGCCAGTAGTATAGACCATGGGACAGCCGTCAATCAGCCCCAGCATTTT. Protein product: CASSIDHGTAVNQPQHF.

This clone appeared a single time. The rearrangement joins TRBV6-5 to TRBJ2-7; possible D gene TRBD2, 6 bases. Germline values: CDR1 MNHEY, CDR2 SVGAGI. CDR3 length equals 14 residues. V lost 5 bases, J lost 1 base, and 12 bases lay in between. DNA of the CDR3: TGTGCCAGCAGTCGAGGGAGGACTTCCTACGAGCAGTACTTC. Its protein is CASSRGRTSYEQYF.

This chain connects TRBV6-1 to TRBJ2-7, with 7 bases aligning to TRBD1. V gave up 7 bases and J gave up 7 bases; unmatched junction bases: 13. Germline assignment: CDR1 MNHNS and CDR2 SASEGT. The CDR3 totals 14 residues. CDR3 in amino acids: CASTETGMRLEQYF. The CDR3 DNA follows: TGTGCCAGCACTGAGACAGGGATGAGGTTAGAGCAGTACTTC.